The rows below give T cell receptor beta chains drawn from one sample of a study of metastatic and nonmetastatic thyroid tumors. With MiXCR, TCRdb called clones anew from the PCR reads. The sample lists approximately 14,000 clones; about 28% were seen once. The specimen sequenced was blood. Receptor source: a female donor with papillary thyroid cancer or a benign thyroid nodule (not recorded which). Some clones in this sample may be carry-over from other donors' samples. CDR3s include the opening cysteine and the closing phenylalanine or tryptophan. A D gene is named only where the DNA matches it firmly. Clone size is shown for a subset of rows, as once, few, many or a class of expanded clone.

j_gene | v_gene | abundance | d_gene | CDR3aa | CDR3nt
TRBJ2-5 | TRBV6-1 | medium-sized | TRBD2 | CASTRRAGGETQYF | TGTGCCAGCACCCGACGGGCGGGAGGGGAGACCCAGTACTTC
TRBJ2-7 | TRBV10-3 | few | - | CSISDSGFGEQCF | TGTTCCATCAGTGATTCGGGTTTTGGCGAGCAGTGCTTC
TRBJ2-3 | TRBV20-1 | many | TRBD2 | CSARGGTSGETDTQYF | TGCAGTGCTAGAGGGGGGACTAGCGGGGAAACAGATACGCAGTATTTT
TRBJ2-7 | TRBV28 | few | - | CASSFGVAKGSYEQYF | TGTGCCAGCAGTTTTGGGGTAGCCAAGGGGTCCTACGAGCAGTACTTC
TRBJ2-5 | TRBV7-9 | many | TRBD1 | CASSRTGGLETQYF | TGTGCCAGCAGCCGGACAGGGGGTTTGGAGACCCAGTACTTC
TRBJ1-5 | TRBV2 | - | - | CAVRRGNQPQHF | TGTGCCGTTAGACGGGGCAATCAGCCCCAGCATTTT
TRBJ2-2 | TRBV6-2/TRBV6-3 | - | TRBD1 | CASSRLTGVNTGELFF | TGTGCCAGCAGTCGCCTGACAGGGGTCAACACCGGGGAGCTGTTTTTT
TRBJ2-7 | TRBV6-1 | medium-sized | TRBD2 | CASKLAGHEQYF | TGTGCCAGCAAGCTAGCGGGACACGAGCAGTACTTC
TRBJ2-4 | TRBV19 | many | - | CASSIAPNIQYF | TGTGCCAGTAGTATAGCCCCAAACATTCAGTACTTC
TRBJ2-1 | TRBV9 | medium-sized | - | CARGRGTTPHPYNEQFF | TGTGCCAGGGGCCGTGGGACCACACCACACCCCTACAATGAGCAGTTCTTC
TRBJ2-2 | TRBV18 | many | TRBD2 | CASSPREGTGELFF | TGTGCCAGCTCACCAAGGGAGGGCACCGGGGAGCTGTTTTTT
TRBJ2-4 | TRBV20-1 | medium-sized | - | CSARTGSKNIQYF | TGCAGTGCTAGAACGGGGTCCAAAAACATTCAGTACTTC
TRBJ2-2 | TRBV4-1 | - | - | CASSQGTASNTGDLFF | TGCGCCAGCAGCCAAGGGACAGCGTCGAACACCGGGGATCTGTTTTTT
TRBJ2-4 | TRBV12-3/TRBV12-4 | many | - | CANFKNRGFIAKNIQYF | TGTGCCAACTTTAAAAATCGAGGTTTTATAGCCAAAAACATTCAGTACTTC
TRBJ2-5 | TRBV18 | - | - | CASSPPLGEAETQYF | TGTGCCAGCTCACCACCCCTCGGGGAGGCGGAGACCCAGTACTTC
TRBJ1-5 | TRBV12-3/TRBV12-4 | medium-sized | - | CASKGGQERNQPQHF | TGTGCCAGCAAAGGAGGGCAGGAAAGGAATCAGCCCCAGCATTTT
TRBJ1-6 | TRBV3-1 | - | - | CASSQRRGFYNSPLHF | TGTGCCAGCAGCCAGAGGCGGGGCTTTTATAATTCACCCCTCCACTTT
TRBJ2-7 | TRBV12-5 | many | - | CASGPPGSFSYEQYF | TGTGCTAGTGGTCCCCCGGGATCCTTTTCCTACGAGCAGTACTTC
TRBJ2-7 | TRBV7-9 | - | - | CASSLGGLKAYEQYF | TGTGCCAGCAGCTTAGGGGGACTCAAAGCCTACGAGCAGTACTTC